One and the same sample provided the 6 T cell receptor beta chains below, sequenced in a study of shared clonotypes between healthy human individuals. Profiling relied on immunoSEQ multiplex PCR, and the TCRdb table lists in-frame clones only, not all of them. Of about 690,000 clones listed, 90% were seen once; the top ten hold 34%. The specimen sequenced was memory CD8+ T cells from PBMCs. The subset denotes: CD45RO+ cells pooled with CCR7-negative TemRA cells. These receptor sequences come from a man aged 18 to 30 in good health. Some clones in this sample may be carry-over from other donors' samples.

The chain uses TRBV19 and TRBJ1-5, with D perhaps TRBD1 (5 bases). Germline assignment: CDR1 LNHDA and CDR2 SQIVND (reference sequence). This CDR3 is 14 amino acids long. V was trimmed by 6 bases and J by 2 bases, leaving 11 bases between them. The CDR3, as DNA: TGTGCCAGTAGCGGCCAGGGTCGCAATCAGCCCCAGCATTTT. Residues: CASSGQGRNQPQHF.

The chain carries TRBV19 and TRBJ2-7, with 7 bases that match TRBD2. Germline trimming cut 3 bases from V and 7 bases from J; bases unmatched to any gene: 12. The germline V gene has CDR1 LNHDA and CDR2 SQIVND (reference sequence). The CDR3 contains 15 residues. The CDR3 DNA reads TGTGCCAGTAGTATCGCTAGCGGAGTCCGGGGAGAGCAGTACTTC. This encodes CASSIASGVRGEQYF.

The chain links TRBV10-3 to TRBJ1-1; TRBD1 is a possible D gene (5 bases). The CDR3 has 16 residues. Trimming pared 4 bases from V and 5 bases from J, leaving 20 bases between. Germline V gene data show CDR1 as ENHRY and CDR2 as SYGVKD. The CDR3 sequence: CAISASPTWRGTEAFF. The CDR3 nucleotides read TGTGCCATCAGTGCTTCTCCGACTTGGAGGGGAACTGAAGCTTTCTTT.

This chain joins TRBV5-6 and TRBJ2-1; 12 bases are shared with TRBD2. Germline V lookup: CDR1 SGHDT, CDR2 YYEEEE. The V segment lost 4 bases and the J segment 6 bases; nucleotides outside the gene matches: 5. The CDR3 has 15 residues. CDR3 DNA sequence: TGTGCCAGCAGCGTGACTAGCGGGAGCCCCAATGAGCAGTTCTTC. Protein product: CASSVTSGSPNEQFF. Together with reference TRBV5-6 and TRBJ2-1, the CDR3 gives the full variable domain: DAGVTQSPTHLIKTRGQQVTLRCSPKSGHDTVSWYQQALGQGPQFIFQYYEEEERQRGNFPDRFSGHQFPNYSSELNVNALLLGDSALYLCASSVTSGSPNEQFFGPGTRLTVL.

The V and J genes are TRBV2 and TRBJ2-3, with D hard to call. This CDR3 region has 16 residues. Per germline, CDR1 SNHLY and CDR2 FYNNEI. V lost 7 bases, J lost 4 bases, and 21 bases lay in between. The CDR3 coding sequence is TGTGCCAGCAAAATGTACCAGGCATATACTTCAGATACGCAGTATTTT. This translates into CASKMYQAYTSDTQYF.

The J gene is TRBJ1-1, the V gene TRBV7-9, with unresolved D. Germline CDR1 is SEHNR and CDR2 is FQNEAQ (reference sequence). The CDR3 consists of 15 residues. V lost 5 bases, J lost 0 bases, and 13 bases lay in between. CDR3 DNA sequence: TGTGCCAGCAGCCCACGAGCGAACATGAACACTGAAGCTTTCTTT. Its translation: CASSPRANMNTEAFF.